The clone carrying this TCR beta chain was seen a handful of times. These data come from a study of blood T cell repertoires in COVID-19. For the study at large: PBMCs, B-cell-depleted T cells, or T cells were the source of the cDNA or gDNA that made up the material.

Original handling: Cell counts per sample came from amplifying reference gene primers. TCRdb's table, derived via immunoSEQ multiplex PCR, lists solely in-frame clones and lacks some. For V, J and clone size, that table is used; D and trimming come from the DNA. The table shows about 79,000 clones, with roughly 90% occurring only once. Germline CDR1 and CDR2: KGHSH and LQKENI. The V and J ends lost 3 bases and 3 bases respectively, with 15 bases between them. The CDR3 contains 16 residues. The chain combines TRBV18 with TRBJ1-5; possible D gene TRBD1, 6 bases. The source material was peripheral blood. The clonotype was recovered from a man in his sixties or seventies with active or convalescent COVID-19. DNA of the CDR3: TGTGCCAGCTCACCCGGATCTACAGGGAACAATCAGCCCCAGCATTTT. Amino acids: CASSPGSTGNNQPQHF.